What follows are 4 T cell receptor beta chains derived from one specimen sequenced in a study of T cells in localized non-small cell lung cancer. Method: immunoSEQ multiplex PCR; TCRdb's copy keeps in-frame clones and lacks some. Among fewer than 90,000 clones listed, about 83% were seen once. Specimen: peripheral blood, collected before any cancer treatment. These TCRs come from a man aged 40 to 69 with stage I lung adenocarcinoma.

The chain is built from TRBV5-5 and TRBJ1-1; TRBD1 matches at 7 bases. The CDR3 is 16 residues long. Germline CDR1 SGHKS, CDR2 YYEKEE (reference sequence). Trimming at V came to 0 bases and at J to 2 bases, leaving 7 bases not matched to a gene. The CDR3 sequence is CASSLVTGTANTEAFF. As DNA, the CDR3 is TGTGCCAGCAGCTTGGTAACCGGGACAGCAAACACTGAAGCTTTCTTT.

The rearrangement uses TRBV2 and TRBJ1-2; no clear D gene. V gave up 7 bases and J gave up 1 base, with 7 bases separating them. This CDR3 contains 12 residues. Germline CDR1 reads SNHLY; CDR2 reads FYNNEI. The CDR3 bases are TGTGCCAGCACCCAGTTTAACTATGGCTACACCTTC. The encoded protein is CASTQFNYGYTF.

This clone was observed once. V usage is TRBV5-5 and J usage is TRBJ2-7; D tentatively fits TRBD1 or TRBD2 (7 bases each). There are 15 residues in the CDR3. V was cut by 1 base and J by 5 bases, with 16 bases left in between. Germline lookup yields CDR1 SGHKS and CDR2 YYEKEE (reference sequence). The CDR3 sequence: CASSLPQGGVDEQYF. The CDR3 region has the DNA TGTGCCAGCAGCTTGCCCCAGGGGGGGGTGGACGAGCAGTACTTC.

This clone came up once. V usage is TRBV2 and J usage is TRBJ2-7; 7 bases fit TRBD1. Trimming removed 3 bases from V and 6 bases from J; junction bases left unmatched: 20. The length of the CDR3 is 18 residues. Germline CDR1 reads SNHLY; CDR2 reads FYNNEI. CDR3 bases: TGTGCCAGCAGTGAGCCAGGGGGTACTATACTAGAACTAGGCGAGCAGTACTTC. This sequence encodes CASSEPGGTILELGEQYF.